The clone carrying this TCR beta chain has a single count. The data stem from a study of control samples from healthy donors and cancer patients. Measured with immunoSEQ multiplex PCR; TCRdb has only the in-frame clones, and not every one. The sample has roughly 100,000 clones, around 86% seen once; the top ten hold roughly 1.2%. Trimming cost V 2 bases and J 3 bases, with 13 bases left between them. Germline CDR1 SGHRS, CDR2 YFSETQ. The CDR3 consists of 15 residues. The sequenced material came from blood. The chain recombines TRBV5-1 with TRBJ2-3; D possibly corresponds to TRBD2 (5 bases). The origin of this receptor is a woman aged 45-59 years in good health. The CDR3 loop is CASSFQIANTDTQYF. The CDR3 region has the DNA TGCGCCAGCAGCTTCCAAATAGCGAATACAGATACGCAGTATTTT.